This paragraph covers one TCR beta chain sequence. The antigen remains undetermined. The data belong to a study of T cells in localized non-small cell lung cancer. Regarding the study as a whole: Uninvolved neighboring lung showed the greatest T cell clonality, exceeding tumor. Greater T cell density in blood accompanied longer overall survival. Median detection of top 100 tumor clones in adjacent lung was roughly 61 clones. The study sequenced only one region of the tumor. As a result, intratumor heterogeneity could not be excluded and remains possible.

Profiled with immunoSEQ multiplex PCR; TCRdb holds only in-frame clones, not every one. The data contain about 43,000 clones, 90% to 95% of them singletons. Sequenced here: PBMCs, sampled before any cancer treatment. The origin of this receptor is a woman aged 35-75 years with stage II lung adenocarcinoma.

CDR3 sequence: CASSPGDPRPYEQYF. The CDR3 coding sequence is TGTGCCAGCAGCCCGGGAGACCCTAGGCCCTACGAGCAGTACTTC. The genes are TRBV14 and TRBJ2-7, with a possible D match to TRBD2 (6 bases). The CDR3 is 15 residues long. The V end lost 4 bases, the J end lost 2 bases, and 15 bases lay between the germline ends. Germline V gives CDR1 SGHDN, CDR2 FVKESK.